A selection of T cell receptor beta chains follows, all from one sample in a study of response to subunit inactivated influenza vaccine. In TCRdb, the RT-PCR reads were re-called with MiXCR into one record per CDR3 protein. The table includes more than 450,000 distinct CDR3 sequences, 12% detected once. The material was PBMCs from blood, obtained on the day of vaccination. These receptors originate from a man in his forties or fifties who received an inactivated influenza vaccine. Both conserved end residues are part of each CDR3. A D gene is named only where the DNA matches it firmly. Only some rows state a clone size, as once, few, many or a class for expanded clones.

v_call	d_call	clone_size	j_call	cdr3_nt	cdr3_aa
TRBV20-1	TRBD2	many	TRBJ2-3	TGCAGTGCTGGTAGCGGGAGTTCCCCAGATACGCAGTATTTT	CSAGSGSSPDTQYF
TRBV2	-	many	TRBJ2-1	TGTGCCAGCAGCTTGGGGAGAGGCACCTACAATGAGCAGTTCTTC	CASSLGRGTYNEQFF
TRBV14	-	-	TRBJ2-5	TGTGCCAGCAGCCAAGTTCCAGGGCAAACCCGTTCGAGGGAGACCCAGTACTTC	CASSQVPGQTRSRETQYF
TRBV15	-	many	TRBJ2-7	TGTGCCACCAGCAGAGATCCGGGAAACACCTACGAGCAGTACTTC	CATSRDPGNTYEQYF
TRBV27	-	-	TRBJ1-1	TGTGCCAGCAGTTTAGATGCTAGGGGGGCTTGGAACACTGAAGCTTTCTTT	CASSLDARGAWNTEAFF
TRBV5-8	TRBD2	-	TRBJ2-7	TGTGCCAGCAGCCGGACCGGGACTAGCGAATTCTACGAGCAGTACTTC	CASSRTGTSEFYEQYF
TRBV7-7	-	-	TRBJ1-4	TGTGCTAGCAGCCCCATTAGTGGGGTTCCGGCGTATGAAAAACTGTTTTTT	CASSPISGVPAYEKLFF
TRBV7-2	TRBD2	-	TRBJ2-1	TGTGCCAGCAGCTCCCGACTAGCGGGGGAATTCTACAATGAGCAGTTCTTC	CASSSRLAGEFYNEQFF
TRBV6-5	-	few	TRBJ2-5	TGTGCCAGCAGTTACTCGACGGGGCGGGAAGGGGAGACCCAGTACTTC	CASSYSTGREGETQYF
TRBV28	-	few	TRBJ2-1	TGTGCCAGCATCCCTAGACAGGCTTACAATGAGCAGTTCTTC	CASIPRQAYNEQFF
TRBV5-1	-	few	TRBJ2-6	TGCGCCAGCAGCTTGCCAGGGAGAAGACCTGGGGCCAACGTCCTGACTTTC	CASSLPGRRPGANVLTF
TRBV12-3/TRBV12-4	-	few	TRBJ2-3	TGTGCCAGCCTCCCAGGGACGAATACGCAGTATTTT	CASLPGTNTQYF
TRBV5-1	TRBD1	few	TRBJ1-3	TGCGCCAGCAGCTCGGGACAGACCTCTGGAAACACCATATATTTT	CASSSGQTSGNTIYF
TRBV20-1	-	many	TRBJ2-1	TGCAGTGCTAGAGACCTGGCGGCGGAGCAGTTCTTC	CSARDLAAEQFF
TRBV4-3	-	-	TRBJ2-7	TGCGCCAGCAGCCAAGATTGGGTGGCGGGCTACGAGCAGTACTTC	CASSQDWVAGYEQYF
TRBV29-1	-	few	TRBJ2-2	TGCAGCGTTGGCGGGCCTACGAACACCGGGGAGCTGTTTTTT	CSVGGPTNTGELFF
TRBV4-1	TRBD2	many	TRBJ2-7	TGCGCCAGCAGCTCAGGACTAGCCCCGTTAGTCTCCTACGAGCAGTACTTC	CASSSGLAPLVSYEQYF
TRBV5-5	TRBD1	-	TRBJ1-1	TGTGCCAGCAGCTACAGGGGTAGTGGCATGAACACTGAAGCTTTCTTT	CASSYRGSGMNTEAFF
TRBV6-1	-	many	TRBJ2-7	TGTGCCAGCAGTGAAAACGGTTCCACGCGGGAGCAGTACTTC	CASSENGSTREQYF
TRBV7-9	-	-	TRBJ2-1	TGTGCCAGCAGCCAGGGAAACCCATACTACAATGAGCAGTTCTTC	CASSQGNPYYNEQFF
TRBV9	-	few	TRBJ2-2	TGTGCCAGCAGCAACCCCTCCGGACACCCGAACACCGGGGAGCTGTTTTTT	CASSNPSGHPNTGELFF
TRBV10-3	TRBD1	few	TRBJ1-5	TGTGCCATCAGTGAGTCCGGGGGACAGGGCAATCAGCCCCAGCATTTT	CAISESGGQGNQPQHF
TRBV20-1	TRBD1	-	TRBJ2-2	TGCAGTGCTAGGGTGACAGGGCCCGGGGAGCTGTTTTTT	CSARVTGPGELFF
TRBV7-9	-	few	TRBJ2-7	TGTGCCAGCAGCAAAACAGGGTCGCCTTCCTACGAGCAGTACTTC	CASSKTGSPSYEQYF
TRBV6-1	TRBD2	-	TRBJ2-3	TGTGCCAGCAGTCGGGGACTAGCGGGAACTAGCACAGATACGCAGTATTTT	CASSRGLAGTSTDTQYF
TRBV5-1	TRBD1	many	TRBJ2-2	TGCGCCAGCAGCGCACAGGGGGGGAACACCGGGGAGCTGTTTTTT	CASSAQGGNTGELFF
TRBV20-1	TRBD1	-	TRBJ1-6	TGCAGTGCTAGATTGACAGGGGGCGGTAATTCACCCCTCCACTTT	CSARLTGGGNSPLHF
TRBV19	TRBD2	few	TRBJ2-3	TGTGCCAGTAGTCGTACCGGGACTAGCGGGATCAGACTGGAGGATACGCAGTATTTT	CASSRTGTSGIRLEDTQYF
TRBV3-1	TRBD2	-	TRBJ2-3	TGTGCCTCCACCCAAGATAGAGCGGGGGGGCGGTCAGATACGCAGTATTTT	CASTQDRAGGRSDTQYF
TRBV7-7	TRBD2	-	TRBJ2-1	TGTGCCAGCAGCTTTCTAGCGGTCTACAATGAGCAGTTCTTC	CASSFLAVYNEQFF
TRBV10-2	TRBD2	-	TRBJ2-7	TGCGCCAGCTTGAGAGCGGGGAGCTCCTACGAGCAGTACTTC	CASLRAGSSYEQYF
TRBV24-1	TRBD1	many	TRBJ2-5	TGTGCCACCAGTGATACCGGGACAGGGATCGAAGAGACCCAGTACTTC	CATSDTGTGIEETQYF
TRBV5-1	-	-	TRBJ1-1	TGCGCCAGCAGCTTGGAAGGGGGTCCGGGCACTGAAGCTTTCTTT	CASSLEGGPGTEAFF
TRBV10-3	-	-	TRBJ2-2	TGTGCCATCAGTGAGGTCCAGGGTCGAAACACCGGGGAGCTGTTTTTT	CAISEVQGRNTGELFF
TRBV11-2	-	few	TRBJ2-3	TGTGCCAGCAGCAGTGGGACGCGGTATGACTCGCAGTATTTT	CASSSGTRYDSQYF
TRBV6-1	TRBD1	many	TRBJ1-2	TGTGCCAGCACCCCAGGGACAGGGAATGGCTACACCTTC	CASTPGTGNGYTF
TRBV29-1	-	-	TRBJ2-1	TGCAGCGTTGCCCCCCGCGGGCAGAGCTATTACAATGAGCAGTTCTTC	CSVAPRGQSYYNEQFF
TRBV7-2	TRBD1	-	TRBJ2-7	TGTGCCAGCAGCTTAGCCGGGACAGGGACCCGCGAGCAGTACTTC	CASSLAGTGTREQYF
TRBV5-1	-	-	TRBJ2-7	TGCGCCAGCAGCTTGGCCCCCTGGAGTTCCTACGAGCAGTACTTC	CASSLAPWSSYEQYF
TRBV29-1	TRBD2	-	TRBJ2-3	TGCAGCGTTCGGACTAGCGAAAATACGCAGTATTTT	CSVRTSENTQYF
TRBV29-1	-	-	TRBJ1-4	TGCAGCGCAATGAAGGGGTCGGGAGGCGAAAAACTGTTTTTT	CSAMKGSGGEKLFF
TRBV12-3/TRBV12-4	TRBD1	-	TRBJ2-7	TGTGCCAGCAGTTTGGGGGTGACAGGGGCCTACGAGCAGTACTTC	CASSLGVTGAYEQYF
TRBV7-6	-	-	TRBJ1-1	TGTGCCAGCAGCTTAGGGGGGGGCCGTACTGAAGCTTTCTTT	CASSLGGGRTEAFF
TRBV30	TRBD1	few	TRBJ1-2	TGTGCCTGGACCTACTCAGGGGGGATCTACACCTTC	CAWTYSGGIYTF
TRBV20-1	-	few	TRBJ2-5	TGCAGTGCTAGGGACAGAAAGGAGACCCAGTACTTC	CSARDRKETQYF
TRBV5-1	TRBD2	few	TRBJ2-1	TGCGCCAGCAGCCTCACCACTAGCGGGGGGGCGGATGAGCAGTTCTTC	CASSLTTSGGADEQFF
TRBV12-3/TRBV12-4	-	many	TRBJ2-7	TGTGCCAGCAGCTTGGCGGGTAGCTCCTACGAGCAGTACTTC	CASSLAGSSYEQYF
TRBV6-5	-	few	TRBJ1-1	TGTGCCAGCAGCTATGGGGCTGAAGCTTTCTTT	CASSYGAEAFF
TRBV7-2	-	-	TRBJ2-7	TGTGCCAGCAGCTCATACAGTCCCTCCTACGAGCAGTACTTC	CASSSYSPSYEQYF
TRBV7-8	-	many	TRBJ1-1	TGTGCCAGCAGCTTAGTGAGGAGGGGCACTGAAGCTTTCTTT	CASSLVRRGTEAFF
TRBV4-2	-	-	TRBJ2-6	TGTGCCAGCAGCCAAGCGACCAGAAAGGGAAGTGGGGCCAACGTCCTGACTTTC	CASSQATRKGSGANVLTF
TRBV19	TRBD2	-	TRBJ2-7	TGTGCCAGTAGTATAGCGCTAGCGGGAGACCCCTACGAGCAGTACTTC	CASSIALAGDPYEQYF
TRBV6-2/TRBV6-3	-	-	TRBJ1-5	TGTGCCAGCAGGGAAATGGGCACAGATACGCAGCATTTT	CASREMGTDTQHF